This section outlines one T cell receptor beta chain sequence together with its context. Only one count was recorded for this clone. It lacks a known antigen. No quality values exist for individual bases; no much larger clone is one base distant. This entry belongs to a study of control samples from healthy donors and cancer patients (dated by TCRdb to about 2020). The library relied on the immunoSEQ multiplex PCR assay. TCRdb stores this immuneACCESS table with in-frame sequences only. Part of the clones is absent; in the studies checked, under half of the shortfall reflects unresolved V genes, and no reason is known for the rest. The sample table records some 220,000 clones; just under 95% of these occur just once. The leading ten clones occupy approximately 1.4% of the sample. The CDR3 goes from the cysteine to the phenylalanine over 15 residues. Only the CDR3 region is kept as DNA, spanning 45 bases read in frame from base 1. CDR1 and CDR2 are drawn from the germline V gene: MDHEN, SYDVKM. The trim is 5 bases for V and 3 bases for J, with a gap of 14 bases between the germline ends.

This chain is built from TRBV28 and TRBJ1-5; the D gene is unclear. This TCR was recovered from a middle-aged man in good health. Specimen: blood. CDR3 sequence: CASSTPDGVNQPQHF. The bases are TGTGCCAGCAGTACCCCGGACGGCGTCAATCAGCCCCAGCATTTT.